The 22 T cell receptor beta chains below come from one sample, sequenced in a study of cytomegalovirus exposure and HLA in healthy donors (dated by TCRdb to about 2017). Libraries came from the immunoSEQ multiplex PCR assay. For the multiplex PCR, a mixture combining 60 forward primers for TCR Vbeta segments and 13 reverse primers for TCR Jbeta segments was used. The clones in this table, taken by TCRdb from immuneACCESS, are in-frame only. Not every clone is retained; where verified, under half of the shortfall comes from an unresolved V gene, and the cause of the rest is unknown. Counted in this sample were over 55,000 clones; approximately 80% of them appeared once. Approximately 5.9% of the sample belongs to the ten largest clones. The sequencing input was PBMCs. The receptors here all came from a male donor in good health and CMV-seronegative.

The chain employs TRBV11-3 and TRBJ2-3; TRBD2 aligns across 8 bases. The V gene's germline CDR1 is SGHNT and CDR2 YENEEA. Trimming took 2 bases from V and 4 from J; bases not matched to a gene: 17. The CDR3 is made up of 19 amino acids. CDR3 nucleotide sequence: TGTGCCAGCAGCTTAAAGATGTCGGGCGGCGGGGGGTTCGCAGATACGCAGTATTTT. Translation gives CASSLKMSGGGGFADTQYF.

This clone has just a few counts. This sequence joins TRBV29-1 and TRBJ2-2; D perhaps matches TRBD2 (6 bases). CDR1 and CDR2 (germline): SQVTM, ANQGSEA. CDR3 length equals 11 residues. Trimming removed 4 bases from V and 6 bases from J, with 6 bases in between. CDR3 nucleotide sequence: TGCAGCGTTGGGGAGGCCGGGGAGCTGTTTTTT. Translation gives CSVGEAGELFF.

The genes are TRBV18 and TRBJ1-1, with D possibly matching TRBD1 (5 bases). CDR3 length: 17 residues. Germline CDR1 and CDR2: KGHSH and LQKENI. The V gene lost 2 bases and the J gene lost 0 bases, with 16 bases spanning the gap. The CDR3 sequence: CASSPVGPRGMNTEAFF. CDR3 DNA: TGTGCCAGCTCACCAGTCGGCCCGCGGGGGATGAACACTGAAGCTTTCTTT.

The V gene is TRBV30, the J gene TRBJ1-2; D call uncertain. V was cut by 0 bases and J by 5 bases, with 4 bases left in between. CDR1 is GTSNPN, CDR2 SVGIG, per germline (reference sequence). The CDR3 runs to 11 residues. Here the CDR3 DNA reads TGTGCCTGGAGTGTTAATTATGGCTACACCTTC. It specifies CAWSVNYGYTF.

The rearrangement links TRBV6-1 to TRBJ2-5; TRBD1 is a possible D gene (5 bases). This CDR3 has 14 residues. The V end lost 7 bases, the J end lost 4 bases, and 16 bases lay between the germline ends. Germline lookup yields CDR1 MNHNS and CDR2 SASEGT. The CDR3 DNA follows: TGTGCCAGCATAGCAGGGATCGGCGGAGAGACCCAGTACTTC. Its protein product is CASIAGIGGETQYF.

This clone was picked up one time. The chain has TRBV5-1 and TRBJ2-5; TRBD1 matches 7 bases. Germline V gives CDR1 SGHRS, CDR2 YFSETQ. The CDR3 extends over 16 amino acids. After removal of 1 base from V and 2 bases from J, the junction contained 8 bases not matched to a gene. The CDR3 nucleotides are TGCGCCAGCAGCTTGCTCGGGGACAGTACGCAAGAGACCCAGTACTTC. Protein sequence: CASSLLGDSTQETQYF.

The J gene is TRBJ2-5, the V gene TRBV5-6; D possibly corresponds to TRBD2 (5 bases). The germline V and J ends were trimmed by 8 bases and 3 bases, with 8 bases remaining between them. The germline CDR1 and CDR2 sequences are SGHDT and YYEEEE. The CDR3 consists of 11 residues. CDR3 residues: CASAGEETQYF. Here the CDR3 DNA reads TGTGCCAGTGCGGGCGAAGAGACCCAGTACTTC.

The chain employs TRBV6-7 and TRBJ1-1, with 7 bases fitting TRBD1. TRBV6-7 is flagged as an ORF with uncertain function. J gave up 0 bases and V 1 base, and 8 bases lay outside the gene matches. This CDR3 is built from 17 residues. In DNA, the CDR3 is TGTGCCAGCAGTTACTTCGACCCGACAGGGATGAACACTGAAGCTTTCTTT. Its protein is CASSYFDPTGMNTEAFF.

The rearrangement uses TRBV7-2 and TRBJ2-3; D is ambiguous. V was cut by 1 base and J by 3 bases, with 8 bases left in between. The CDR3 loop spans 14 amino acids. The germline V gene has CDR1 SGHTA and CDR2 FQGNSA. This CDR3 reads CASSLGHSTDTQYF. The CDR3 coding sequence is TGTGCCAGCAGCTTAGGGCATTCGACAGATACGCAGTATTTT. Using reference TRBV7-2 and TRBJ2-3 for the parts outside the CDR3, the full variable domain is GAGVSQSPSNKVTEKGKDVELRCDPISGHTALYWYRQSLGQGLEFLIYFQGNSAPDKSGLPSDRFSAERTGGSVSTLTIQRTQQEDSAVYLCASSLGHSTDTQYFGPGTRLTVL.

A few counts support this clone. V gene TRBV5-6 combines with J gene TRBJ2-5, with no clear D. The CDR3 extends over 14 amino acids. CDR1 is SGHDT, CDR2 YYEEEE, per germline. V lost 4 bases, J lost 1 base, and 11 bases lay in between. This CDR3 reads CASSLDRGQETQYF. In nucleotides, the CDR3 is TGTGCCAGCAGCCTGGACCGCGGCCAAGAGACCCAGTACTTC. The full variable domain, in which reference TRBV5-6 and TRBJ2-5 provide the parts outside the CDR3, is DAGVTQSPTHLIKTRGQQVTLRCSPKSGHDTVSWYQQALGQGPQFIFQYYEEEERQRGNFPDRFSGHQFPNYSSELNVNALLLGDSALYLCASSLDRGQETQYFGPGTRLLVL.

The chain joins TRBV6-5 to TRBJ1-1; D not certain. Germline V gene sequence: CDR1 MNHEY, CDR2 SVGAGI. The CDR3 has 15 amino acids. Between the trimmed V and J ends, which lost 6 bases and 7 bases, there was a span of 21 bases. The CDR3 coding sequence is TGTGCCAGCAGCCCCCCTGTAGGAGGCCAACTTGAAGCTTTCTTT. Translating gives CASSPPVGGQLEAFF.

V gene TRBV7-6 combines with J gene TRBJ2-1; D may be TRBD2 (5 bases). The CDR3 runs to 13 residues. V was cut by 2 bases and J by 10 bases, with 12 bases left in between. The germline CDR1 and CDR2 sequences are SGHVS and FNYEAQ. CDR3 DNA sequence: TGTGCCAGCAGCTTAACGATCCGCGGGGAGCAGTTCTTC. It is translated as CASSLTIRGEQFF.

The V and J genes are TRBV15 and TRBJ1-5; 9 bases line up with TRBD1. Per the germline V gene, CDR1 is LNHNV and CDR2 is YYDKDF (reference sequence). The CDR3 loop spans 15 amino acids. Trimming removed 1 base from V and 4 bases from J; junction bases left unmatched: 2. For the CDR3, the DNA is TGTGCCACCAGCAGAGGGGGACAGGGTAATCAGCCCCAGCATTTT. Residues: CATSRGGQGNQPQHF.

J is TRBJ2-5 and V is TRBV15; 7 bases match TRBD1. The CDR3 sequence is 18 residues long. Looked up from germline, CDR1 is LNHNV and CDR2 is YYDKDF (reference sequence). V trimming: 4 bases; J trimming: 4 bases; junction bases outside the gene matches: 18. The CDR3 DNA reads as TGTGCCACCAGCAAAACGTCTACCTGGACAGGCGTGGGAGAGACCCAGTACTTC. Translation gives CATSKTSTWTGVGETQYF.

The genes are TRBV10-3 and TRBJ1-6; TRBD1 aligns across 7 bases. The V gene's germline CDR1 is ENHRY and CDR2 SYGVKD. The J segment lost 8 bases and the V segment lost 2 bases, leaving 3 bases of the junction unmatched. The CDR3 is 14 residues long. CDR3 region: CAISEGTVDSPLHF. CDR3 bases: TGTGCCATCAGTGAGGGGACAGTAGATTCACCCCTCCACTTT.

V and J are TRBV11-2 and TRBJ1-5, with TRBD1 matching over 10 bases. Germline CDR1 and CDR2: SGHAT and FQNNGV. The junction had 3 bases not matched to a gene; V was cut back by 9 bases and J by 7 bases. The CDR3 extends over 12 amino acids. CDR3 nucleotides: TGTGCCAGTGGGACAGGGGCCCAGCCCCAGCATTTT. Residues: CASGTGAQPQHF.

The chain recombines TRBV11-3 with TRBJ2-2; D might be TRBD2 (5 bases). From germline, CDR1 is SGHNT and CDR2 YENEEA. V gave up 5 bases and J gave up 3 bases, with 10 bases separating them. This CDR3 region has 14 residues. CDR3: CASSRRGHTGELFF. For the CDR3, the DNA is TGTGCCAGCAGCCGGAGAGGGCACACCGGGGAGCTGTTTTTT.

This rearrangement joins TRBV11-2 to TRBJ2-7, with a possible D match to TRBD2 (6 bases). From germline, CDR1 is SGHAT and CDR2 FQNNGV. With 5 bases removed from V and 2 bases from J, the gap between germline ends came to 16 bases. The CDR3 loop spans 15 amino acids. The CDR3 reads CASSHAVPGAYEQYF. Written as DNA, the CDR3 is TGTGCCAGCAGCCACGCGGTCCCGGGAGCCTACGAGCAGTACTTC. The full variable domain, its missing parts supplied by reference TRBV11-2 and TRBJ2-7, is EAGVAQSPRYKIIEKRQSVAFWCNPISGHATLYWYQQILGQGPKLLIQFQNNGVVDDSQLPKDRFSAERLKGVDSTLKIQPAKLEDSAVYLCASSHAVPGAYEQYFGPGTRLTVT.

J is TRBJ1-4 and V is TRBV6-1; maybe TRBD1 (5 bases). Germline V lookup: CDR1 MNHNS, CDR2 SASEGT. Trimming took off 7 bases at V and 2 bases at J, with 11 bases between the two ends. There are 14 residues in the CDR3. This chain's CDR3 is CASINRSTNEKLFF. As DNA, the CDR3 is TGTGCCAGCATTAACAGGAGTACTAATGAAAAACTGTTTTTT.

The rearrangement joins TRBV7-2 to TRBJ2-3; D gene unclear. CDR1 SGHTA and CDR2 FQGNSA come from the germline V gene. The ends were cut back, 1 base at V and 1 base at J, with 9 bases in the middle. The CDR3 is 15 amino acids. The CDR3 region is CASSLDFSGTDTQYF. The CDR3, as DNA: TGTGCCAGCAGCTTAGATTTCTCAGGCACAGATACGCAGTATTTT.

This clone came up once. J is TRBJ1-4 and V is TRBV27; TRBD1 might be the D (6 bases). The CDR3 runs to 14 residues. Trimming removed 6 bases at V and 1 base at J, with 9 bases between. The V gene's germline CDR1 is MNHEY and CDR2 SMNVEV (reference sequence). In nucleotides, the CDR3 is TGTGCCAGCAGGCGAGGGGGAACTAATGAAAAACTGTTTTTT. Amino acid sequence: CASRRGGTNEKLFF.

The chain is built from TRBV29-1 and TRBJ2-5; a weak D match, TRBD1 (6 bases). Germline assignment: CDR1 SQVTM and CDR2 ANQGSEA. CDR3 length: 13 amino acids. The ends were cut back, 1 base at V and 0 bases at J, with 6 bases in the middle. CDR3 bases: TGCAGCGTTGAAGGGACAGACCAAGAGACCCAGTACTTC. This gives the protein CSVEGTDQETQYF.